The TCR beta chain under discussion was sequenced for a study of molecular identifiers for immune sequencing clone quantification. Study-wide findings and caveats: Whereas clones above 20 RNA copies held under 1% of naive-cell molecules, they held over 98% of effector molecules.

The sample holds a few counts of this clonotype. The antigen is not known. Methods described previously were used for bulk TCR libraries, and listed TCR primers were applied. TCRdb processed the PCR reads anew with MiXCR; each CDR3 protein has one entry. Here the sample spans more than 450,000 distinct CDR3 sequences, over 20% being singletons. It was from around 20,000 to 1,000,000 sorted cells, with 10%, 30% or 50% RNA, that naive CD8 libraries came. The sorting of naive CD8 T cells used the CD8+CD4-CCR7+CD45RA+ phenotype. The germline V gene encodes CDR1 MDHEN and CDR2 SYDVKM. The germline V and J ends were trimmed by 1 base and 5 bases, with 11 bases remaining between them. This CDR3 has 14 amino acids.

The sample comprised naive CD8+ T cells from blood, with Jurkat cell RNA spiked in. The subset denotes: FACS-sorted CD8+CD4-CCR7+CD45RA+ naive T cells. The chain has TRBV28 and TRBJ2-5; weak D call: TRBD1 (6 bases). The receptor comes from a human donor in good health. Some libraries in this study had Jurkat cell RNA spiked in. The CDR3 coding sequence is TGTGCCAGCAGTTTATACAGGGTCGTGGAGACCCAGTACTTC. Translating gives CASSLYRVVETQYF. Full variable domain (missing parts from reference TRBV28 and TRBJ2-5): DVKVTQSSRYLVKRTGEKVFLECVQDMDHENMFWYRQDPGLGLRLIYFSYDVKMKEKGDIPEGYSVSREKKERFSLILESASTNQTSMYLCASSLYRVVETQYFGPGTRLLVL.